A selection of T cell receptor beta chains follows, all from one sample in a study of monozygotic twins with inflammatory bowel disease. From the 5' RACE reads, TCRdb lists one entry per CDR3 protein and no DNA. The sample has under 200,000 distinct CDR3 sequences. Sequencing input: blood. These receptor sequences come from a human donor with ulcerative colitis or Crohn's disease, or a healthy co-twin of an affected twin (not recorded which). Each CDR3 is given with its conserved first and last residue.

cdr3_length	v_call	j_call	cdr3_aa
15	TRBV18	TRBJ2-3	CASSPRQGKTDTQYF
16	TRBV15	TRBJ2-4	CATSSLAGALKNIQYF
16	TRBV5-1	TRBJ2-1	CASSLGGAGAGDEQFF
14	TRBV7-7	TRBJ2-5	CASSTSGQTSAQYF
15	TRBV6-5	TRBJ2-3	CASRPGLAGTDTQYF
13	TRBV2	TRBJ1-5	CASKLGRNQPQHF
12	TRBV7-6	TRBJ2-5	CASSPEGETQYF
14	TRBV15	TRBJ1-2	CATSRGTGLYGYTF
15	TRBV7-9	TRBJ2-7	CASSLTSGSNYEQYF
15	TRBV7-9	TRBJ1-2	CASSDWDRGNYGYTF
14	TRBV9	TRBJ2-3	CASSSFARTDTQYF
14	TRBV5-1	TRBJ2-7	CASSLASGSYEQYF
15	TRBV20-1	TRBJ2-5	CSAPQVDREQETQYF
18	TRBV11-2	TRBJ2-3	CASFPAPQAETSIDTQYF
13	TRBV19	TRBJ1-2	CASSRADNYGYTF
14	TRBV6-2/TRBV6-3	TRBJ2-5	CASSYGTEQETQYF
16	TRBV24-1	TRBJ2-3	CATSDFIADSTDTQYF
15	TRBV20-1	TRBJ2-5	CSARSLSGRGETQYF
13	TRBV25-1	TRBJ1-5	CASRQGADQPQHF
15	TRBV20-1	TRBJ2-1	CSAPRGGRPYNEQFF
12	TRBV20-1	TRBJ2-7	CSARRDWDEQYF
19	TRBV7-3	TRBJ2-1	CASSSETSGSPRLFTEQFF
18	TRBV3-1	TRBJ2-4	CASSQDLRYGNSENIQYF
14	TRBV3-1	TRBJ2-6	CASSQGPGANVLTF
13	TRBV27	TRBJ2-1	CASGTGTRNEQFF
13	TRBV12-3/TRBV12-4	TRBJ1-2	CASSQGYSDGYTF
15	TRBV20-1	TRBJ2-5	CSASPLAGDLETQYF
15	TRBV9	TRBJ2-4	CASSVGAIAKNIQYF
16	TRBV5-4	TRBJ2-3	CASSVDQPRGTDTQYF
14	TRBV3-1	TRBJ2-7	CASSQVTASYEQYF
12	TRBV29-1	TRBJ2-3	CSVERSTDTQYF
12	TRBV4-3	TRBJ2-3	CASGQRTDTQYF
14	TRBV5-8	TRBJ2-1	CASSSRSSYNEQFF
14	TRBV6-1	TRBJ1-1	CASKPGQPNTEAFF
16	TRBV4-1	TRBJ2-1	CASSRTSGLRYNEQFF
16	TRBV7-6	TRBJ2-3	CASSSEERATTDTQYF
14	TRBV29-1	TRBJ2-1	CSVRATSSYNEQFF
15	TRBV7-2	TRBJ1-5	CASSLAGGPNQPQHF
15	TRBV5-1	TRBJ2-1	CANRLLACSYNEQFF
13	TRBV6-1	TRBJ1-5	CASSEVLNQPQHF
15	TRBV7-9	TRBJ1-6	CASSLGGSDNSPLHF
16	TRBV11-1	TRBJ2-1	CASSFNQGSSYNEQFF
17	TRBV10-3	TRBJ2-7	CAISERGNGRATDEQYF
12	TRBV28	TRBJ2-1	CASRTTVNEQFF
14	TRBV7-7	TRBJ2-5	CASSLNSLGETQYF
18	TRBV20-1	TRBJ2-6	CSAREWTGQRSGANVLTF
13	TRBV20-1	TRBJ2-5	CSITGTSLETQYF
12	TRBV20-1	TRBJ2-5	CSARTVQETQYF
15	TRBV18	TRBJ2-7	CASSPQGVPGYEQYF
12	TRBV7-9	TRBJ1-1	CASVGEVTEAFF
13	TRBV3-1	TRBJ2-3	CASSQDYTDTQYF
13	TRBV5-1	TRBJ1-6	CASSLAGASPLHF
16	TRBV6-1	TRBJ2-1	CASRLQGSLGNNEQFF
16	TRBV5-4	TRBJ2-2	CASSPNAGDDTGELFF
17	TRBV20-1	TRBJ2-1	CSARAGTSGRINNEQFF
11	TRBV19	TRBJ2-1	CASSINNEQFF